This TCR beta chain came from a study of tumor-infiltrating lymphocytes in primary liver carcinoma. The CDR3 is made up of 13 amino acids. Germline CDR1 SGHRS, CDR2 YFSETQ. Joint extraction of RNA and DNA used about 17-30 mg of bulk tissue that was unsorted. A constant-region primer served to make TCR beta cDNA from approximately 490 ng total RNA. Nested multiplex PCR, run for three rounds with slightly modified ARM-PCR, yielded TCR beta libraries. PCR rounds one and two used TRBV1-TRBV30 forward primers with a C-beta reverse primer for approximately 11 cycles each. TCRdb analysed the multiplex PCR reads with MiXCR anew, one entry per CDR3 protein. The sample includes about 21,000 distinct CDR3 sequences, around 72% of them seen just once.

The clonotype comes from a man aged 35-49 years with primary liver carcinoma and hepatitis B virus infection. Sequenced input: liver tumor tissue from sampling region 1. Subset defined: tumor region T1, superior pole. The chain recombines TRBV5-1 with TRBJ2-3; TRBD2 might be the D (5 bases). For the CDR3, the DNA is TGCGTCAGTAGTGGAGCGGTCACAGATACGCAGTATTTT. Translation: CVSSGAVTDTQYF.